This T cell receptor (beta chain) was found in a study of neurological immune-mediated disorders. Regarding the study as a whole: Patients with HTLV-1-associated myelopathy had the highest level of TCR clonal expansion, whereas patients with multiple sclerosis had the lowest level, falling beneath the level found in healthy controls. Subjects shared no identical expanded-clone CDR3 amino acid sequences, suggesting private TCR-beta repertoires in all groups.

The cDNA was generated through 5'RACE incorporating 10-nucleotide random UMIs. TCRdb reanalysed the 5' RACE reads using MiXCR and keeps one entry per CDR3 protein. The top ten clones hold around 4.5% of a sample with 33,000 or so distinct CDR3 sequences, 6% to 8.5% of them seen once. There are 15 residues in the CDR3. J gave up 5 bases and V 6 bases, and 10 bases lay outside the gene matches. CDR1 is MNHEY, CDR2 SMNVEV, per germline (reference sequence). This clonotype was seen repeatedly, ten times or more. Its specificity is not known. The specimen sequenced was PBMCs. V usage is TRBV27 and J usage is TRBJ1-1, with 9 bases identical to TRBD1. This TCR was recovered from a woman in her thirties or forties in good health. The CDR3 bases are TGTGCCAGCAGCCGCTCGACAGGGGGGCGAACTGAAGCTTTCTTT. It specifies CASSRSTGGRTEAFF.